Below, 28 T cell receptor beta chains from the same sample are listed, as sequenced in a study of OX40 agonist ivuxolimab in advanced cancers. Using immunoSEQ multiplex PCR, the repertoire was profiled, and TCRdb retains in-frame clones only, with some absent. The table has some 34,000 clones, more than 75% seen once. Material: CD4+ or CD8+ T cells sorted from blood, obtained in a trial of the OX40 agonist ivuxolimab. The receptors originated from an adult with an advanced solid tumor such as melanoma, head and neck, liver or kidney cancer.

The chain couples TRBV27 to TRBJ2-3, with 8 bases matching TRBD2. This CDR3 contains 17 residues. CDR1 and CDR2 (germline): MNHEY, SMNVEV (reference sequence). The J segment lost 4 bases and the V segment lost 4 bases, leaving 13 bases of the junction unmatched. This CDR3 is CASSYGGVTGLSDTQYF. DNA of the CDR3: TGTGCCAGCAGTTACGGGGGGGTTACGGGACTTTCAGATACGCAGTATTTT.

This clone turned up a few times. The chain couples TRBV28 to TRBJ2-1, with D unresolved. CDR1 MDHEN and CDR2 SYDVKM come from the germline V gene. This CDR3 has 11 amino acids. The ends were cut back, 4 bases at V and 2 bases at J, with 0 bases in the middle. CDR3 region: CASSSYNEQFF. CDR3 sequence (DNA): TGTGCCAGCAGTTCCTACAATGAGCAGTTCTTC.

The rearrangement links TRBV29-1 to TRBJ2-1; perhaps TRBD2 as D (6 bases). The V gene lost 6 bases and the J gene lost 6 bases, with 12 bases spanning the gap. The germline V gene encodes CDR1 SQVTM and CDR2 ANQGSEA. The CDR3 spans 12 residues. CDR3 sequence: CSVFGLSNEQFF. CDR3 sequence (DNA): TGCAGCGTATTCGGACTATCCAATGAGCAGTTCTTC.

The J gene is TRBJ2-7, the V gene TRBV28; D is unresolved. Germline-derived CDR1 and CDR2 are MDHEN and SYDVKM. V gave up 6 bases and J gave up 1 base, with 25 bases separating them. This CDR3 spans 18 amino acids. The CDR3 region has the DNA TGTGCCAGCAGCAATAAATTAACCCTAGTTTTGGATTCCTACGAGCAGTACTTC. The encoded protein is CASSNKLTLVLDSYEQYF.

The J gene is TRBJ2-5, the V gene TRBV4-1; D is undetermined. The CDR3 totals 12 residues. The V end was cut by 1 base, the J end by 7 bases, with 7 bases between. Germline V lookup: CDR1 MGHRA, CDR2 YSYEKL. The CDR3 here is CASSQGIGTQYF. The CDR3 DNA reads TGCGCCAGCAGCCAAGGTATAGGGACCCAGTACTTC.

The gene calls are TRBV7-8 and TRBJ2-1, with D unclear. The CDR3 spans 14 residues. Germline V gives CDR1 SGHVS, CDR2 FQNEAQ. V dropped 3 bases and J dropped 5 bases, with 11 bases sitting between them. The CDR3, as DNA: TGTGCCAGCAGCTTCCGGCTAGGCGACAATGAGCAGTTCTTC. Its translation is CASSFRLGDNEQFF.

CDR3 in DNA: TGTGCCAGCAGCTTAGAGGGGACTAGCGCCTCCTACGAGCAGTACTTC. It codes for CASSLEGTSASYEQYF. This chain connects TRBV13 to TRBJ2-7; 10 positions match TRBD2. The J segment lost 0 bases and the V segment lost 1 base, leaving 3 bases of the junction unmatched. The CDR3 loop spans 16 amino acids. From germline, CDR1 is PRHDT and CDR2 FYEKMQ (reference sequence).

The V and J genes are TRBV4-1 and TRBJ1-1; 7 bases line up with TRBD1. Trimming removed 3 bases from V and 3 bases from J; junction bases left unmatched: 4. CDR1 is MGHRA and CDR2 is YSYEKL in the germline V gene. The CDR3 sequence is 14 residues long. CDR3 coding DNA: TGCGCCAGCAGCCACCTGACAGGGTACACTGAAGCTTTCTTT. This sequence encodes CASSHLTGYTEAFF.

Here the CDR3 DNA reads TGTGCCAGCAGCTTAACGCGGACCGGGAGCTCCTACAATGAGCAGTTCTTC. Translation: CASSLTRTGSSYNEQFF. V usage is TRBV7-3 and J usage is TRBJ2-1; weak D call: TRBD2 (6 bases). This CDR3 is built from 17 residues. CDR1 is SGHTA, CDR2 FQGTGA, per germline. V lost 0 bases and J lost 0, with 12 bases in between.

This chain joins TRBV29-1 and TRBJ1-3; 8 bases are shared with TRBD1. The CDR3 is 18 residues long. Germline CDR1 reads SQVTM; CDR2 reads ANQGSEA. Losses at the gene ends were 6 bases for V and 0 bases for J; bases not matched to a gene: 16. The CDR3, as DNA: TGCAGCGTCGCCTGGGGGGAGACAGGGGACTCCTCTGGAAACACCATATATTTT. Translating gives CSVAWGETGDSSGNTIYF. The full variable domain, completed using reference TRBV29-1 and TRBJ1-3, is SAVISQKPSRDICQRGTSLTIQCQVDSQVTMMFWYRQQPGQSLTLIATANQGSEATYESGFVIDKFPISRPNLTFSTLTVSNMSPEDSSIYLCSVAWGETGDSSGNTIYFGEGSWLTVV.

The chain links TRBV10-3 to TRBJ2-7; TRBD2 matches 13 bases. Germline V gene lookup returns CDR1 ENHRY and CDR2 SYGVKD. This CDR3 has 15 residues. V was pared by 8 bases and J by 4 bases, with 8 bases of the junction left unmatched. CDR3 region: CAIGSGTSGKYEQYF. Written as DNA, the CDR3 is TGTGCCATCGGCAGTGGGACTAGCGGGAAATACGAGCAGTACTTC.

The J gene is TRBJ2-1, the V gene TRBV4-1; 7 bases map to TRBD2. The germline V gene encodes CDR1 MGHRA and CDR2 YSYEKL. The CDR3 runs 15 residues. With V trimmed by 4 bases and J by 2 bases, 5 bases remained unmatched. The DNA for the CDR3 is TGCGCCAGCAGCCGTGGGACTAATCCCTACAATGAGCAGTTCTTC. As protein: CASSRGTNPYNEQFF.

The chain combines TRBV7-8 with TRBJ2-1; 13 nucleotides align to TRBD2. V trimming: 5 bases; J trimming: 2 bases; junction bases outside the gene matches: 3. The CDR3 has 16 amino acids. Germline-derived CDR1 and CDR2 are SGHVS and FQNEAQ. CDR3: CASSPGLAGAYNEQFF. The DNA for the CDR3 is TGTGCCAGCAGCCCCGGACTAGCGGGAGCCTACAATGAGCAGTTCTTC.

The J gene is TRBJ2-3, the V gene TRBV4-3; D perhaps matches TRBD1 (6 bases). Trimming stripped 0 bases from V and 3 bases from J, with 16 bases between. CDR1 and CDR2 (germline): LGHNA, YSLEER. This CDR3 is built from 17 residues. CDR3 DNA sequence: TGCGCCAGCAGCCAAGATCTTTCAGGGACACGGACAGATACGCAGTATTTT. Translation: CASSQDLSGTRTDTQYF.

The chain couples TRBV11-1 to TRBJ2-3, with D maybe TRBD2 (5 bases). CDR1 and CDR2 from the germline V gene are SGHAT and FQDESV (reference sequence). Trimming cost V 3 bases and J 0 bases, with 10 bases left between them. This CDR3 is 15 amino acids long. This CDR3 reads CASSFLGGSTDTQYF. In DNA, the CDR3 is TGTGCCAGCAGCTTCCTTGGCGGGAGCACAGATACGCAGTATTTT.

The rearrangement joins TRBV6-6 to TRBJ2-1; D may be TRBD1 (5 bases). V lost 9 bases to trimming and J lost 8 bases, with 17 bases between them. The CDR3 is 13 amino acids. Germline lookup yields CDR1 MNHNY and CDR2 SVGAGI (reference sequence). CDR3 sequence: CASMAAGLDEQFF. CDR3 sequence (DNA): TGTGCCAGTATGGCGGCAGGGCTGGATGAGCAGTTCTTC.

CDR3 nucleotides: TGTGCCAGTAGTCTGACAGGGGGCTTTCAGCCCCAGCATTTT. It yields the protein CASSLTGGFQPQHF. This sequence joins TRBV19 and TRBJ1-5, with TRBD1 matching 10 bases. The CDR3 runs to 14 residues. The V gene's germline CDR1 is LNHDA and CDR2 SQIVND (reference sequence). Trimming cost V 5 bases and J 6 bases; bases outside gene matches: 4.

The chain joins TRBV7-3 to TRBJ2-1, with 12 bases lining up with TRBD2. The V and J ends lost 5 bases and 0 bases, in that order; junction bases with no gene match: 8. In germline, CDR1 is SGHTA, CDR2 FQGTGA. This CDR3 region has 18 residues. The CDR3 reads CASSPGLAGPTSYNEQFF. The CDR3 DNA reads as TGTGCCAGCAGCCCTGGACTAGCGGGACCGACCTCCTACAATGAGCAGTTCTTC.

The rearrangement joins TRBV4-3 to TRBJ2-7; 7 nucleotides agree with TRBD1. Germline V gene lookup returns CDR1 LGHNA and CDR2 YSLEER. The CDR3 spans 15 residues. V shed 0 bases and J 3 bases; nucleotides not matched to a gene: 5. In nucleotides, the CDR3 is TGCGCCAGCAGCCAAGACCGGGACAGCATCTACGAGCAGTACTTC. It translates to CASSQDRDSIYEQYF.

The gene calls are TRBV21-1 and TRBJ2-5; the table's D call TRBD2 went unverified against the DNA. TRBV21-1 is reported as a pseudogene. The CDR3 has 15 residues. CDR3 sequence (DNA): TGTGCCAGCAGCAAAGTCCGGGACGGGGGAGAGACCCAGTACTTC. Its translation: CASSKVRDGGETQYF.

J is TRBJ2-7 and V is TRBV4-1; the D is unclear. The CDR3 length is 15 residues. The germline V gene has CDR1 MGHRA and CDR2 YSYEKL. V lost 2 bases, J lost 0 bases, and 11 bases lay in between. The CDR3 reads CASSQFSDSSYEQYF. CDR3 in DNA: TGCGCCAGCAGCCAATTCTCGGATAGCTCCTACGAGCAGTACTTC.

The V and J genes are TRBV6-1 and TRBJ2-4; 8 nucleotides agree with TRBD1. V was clipped by 0 bases and J by 1 base; unmatched bases: 8. The germline gives CDR1 MNHNS, CDR2 SASEGT. The CDR3 spans 18 residues. The CDR3 protein is CASSEAPGGGRAKNIQYF. CDR3 coding DNA: TGTGCCAGCAGTGAAGCCCCAGGGGGCGGTCGGGCCAAAAACATTCAGTACTTC.

The V gene is TRBV5-8, the J gene TRBJ2-1, with TRBD1 matching 12 bases. The ends lost 4 bases at V and 6 bases at J; junction bases unmatched: 5. Germline assignment: CDR1 SGHTS and CDR2 YDEGEE. The CDR3 totals 15 residues. CDR3 sequence reads: CASSTGTGGSNEQFF. In DNA, the CDR3 is TGTGCCAGCAGCACCGGGACAGGGGGCTCCAATGAGCAGTTCTTC.

This sequence joins TRBV23-1 and TRBJ2-2; D gene uncertain. TRBV23-1 is annotated as an ORF whose role is uncertain. The CDR3 has 14 residues. Trimming took off 9 bases at V and 0 bases at J, with 11 bases between the two ends. In nucleotides, the CDR3 is TGCGCCAGTCCTGATTTCGCGAACACCGGGGAGCTGTTTTTT. Translated, it gives CASPDFANTGELFF.

This chain uses TRBV28 with TRBJ2-2; tentatively, D is TRBD1 (6 bases). CDR3 length equals 17 residues. CDR1 is MDHEN and CDR2 is SYDVKM in the germline V gene. Trimming removed 3 bases from V and 2 bases from J, with 16 bases in between. CDR3 coding DNA: TGTGCCAGCAGTTTGCCAGAGACAGGTTATAACACCGGGGAGCTGTTTTTT. The encoded protein is CASSLPETGYNTGELFF.

This clone is labeled medium-sized. Germline is not matched at one junction end, which may reflect a read error. The chain uses TRBV4-3 and TRBJ2-7, with 13 bases aligning to TRBD2. The germline V gene has CDR1 LGHNA and CDR2 YSLEER. The CDR3 length is 15 residues. The CDR3 nucleotides are TGCGCCAGCAGCCAAGATACTAGCGGGAGGGCCATGGGAGACTTC. It codes for CASSQDTSGRAMGDF.

This clone was picked up one time. This chain joins TRBV4-2 and TRBJ2-3; a weak D match, TRBD2 (6 bases). V was trimmed by 2 bases and J by 4 bases, leaving 22 bases between them. Germline V gene data show CDR1 as LGHNA and CDR2 as YNFKEQ. CDR3 length: 18 residues. CDR3: CASSQSWVAESPADTQYF. The CDR3, as DNA: TGTGCCAGCAGCCAATCCTGGGTAGCGGAAAGCCCCGCAGATACGCAGTATTTT.

The chain couples TRBV7-2 to TRBJ2-1; D unclear. V lost 1 base, J lost 1 base, and 8 bases lay in between. Per the germline V gene, CDR1 is SGHTA and CDR2 is FQGNSA. The CDR3 length is 15 residues. The CDR3 here is CASSLGPDSYNEQFF. The CDR3 DNA follows: TGTGCCAGCAGCTTAGGGCCCGATTCCTACAATGAGCAGTTCTTC. Looking up the rest from reference TRBV7-2 and TRBJ2-1 gives the full variable domain: GAGVSQSPSNKVTEKGKDVELRCDPISGHTALYWYRQSLGQGLEFLIYFQGNSAPDKSGLPSDRFSAERTGGSVSTLTIQRTQQEDSAVYLCASSLGPDSYNEQFFGPGTRLTVL.